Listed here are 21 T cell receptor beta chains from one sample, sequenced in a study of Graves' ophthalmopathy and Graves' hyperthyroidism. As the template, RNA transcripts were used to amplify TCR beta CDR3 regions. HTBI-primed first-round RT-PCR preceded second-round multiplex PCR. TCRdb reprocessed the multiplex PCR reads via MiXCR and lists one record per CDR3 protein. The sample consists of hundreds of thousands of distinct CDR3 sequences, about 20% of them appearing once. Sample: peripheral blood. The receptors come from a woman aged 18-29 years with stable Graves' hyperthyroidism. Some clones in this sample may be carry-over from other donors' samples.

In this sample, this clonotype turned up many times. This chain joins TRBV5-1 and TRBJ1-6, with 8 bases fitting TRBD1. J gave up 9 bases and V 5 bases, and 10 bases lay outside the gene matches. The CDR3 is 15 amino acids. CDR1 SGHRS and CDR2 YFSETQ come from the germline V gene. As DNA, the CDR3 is TGCGCCAGCAGGGCTGGACAGGGAGCATCTTCACCCCTCCACTTT. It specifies CASRAGQGASSPLHF. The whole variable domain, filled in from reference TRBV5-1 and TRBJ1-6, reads KAGVTQTPRYLIKTRGQQVTLSCSPISGHRSVSWYQQTPGQGLQFLFEYFSETQRNKGNFPGRFSGRQFSNSRSEMNVSTLELGDSALYLCASRAGQGASSPLHFGNGTRLTVT.

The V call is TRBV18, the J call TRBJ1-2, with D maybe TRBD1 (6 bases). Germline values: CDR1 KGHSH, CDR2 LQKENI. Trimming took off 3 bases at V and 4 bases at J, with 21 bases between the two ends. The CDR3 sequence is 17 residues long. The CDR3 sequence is CASSPTRTDSGFYGYTF. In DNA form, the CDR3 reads TGTGCCAGCTCACCGACGAGGACAGACTCGGGGTTCTATGGCTACACCTTC.

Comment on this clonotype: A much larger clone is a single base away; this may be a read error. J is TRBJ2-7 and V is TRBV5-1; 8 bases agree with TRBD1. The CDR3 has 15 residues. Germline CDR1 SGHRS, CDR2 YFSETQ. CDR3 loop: CANSLWTGPSYEQYF. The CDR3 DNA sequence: TGCGCCAACAGCCTATGGACAGGGCCATCCTACGAGCAGTACTTC.

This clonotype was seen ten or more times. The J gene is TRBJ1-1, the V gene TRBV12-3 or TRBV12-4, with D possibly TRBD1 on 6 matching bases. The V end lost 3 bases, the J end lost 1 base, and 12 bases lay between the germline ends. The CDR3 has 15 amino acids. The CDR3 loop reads CASSFGGGGNTEAFF. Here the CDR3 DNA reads TGTGCCAGCAGTTTCGGTGGAGGGGGGAACACTGAAGCTTTCTTT.

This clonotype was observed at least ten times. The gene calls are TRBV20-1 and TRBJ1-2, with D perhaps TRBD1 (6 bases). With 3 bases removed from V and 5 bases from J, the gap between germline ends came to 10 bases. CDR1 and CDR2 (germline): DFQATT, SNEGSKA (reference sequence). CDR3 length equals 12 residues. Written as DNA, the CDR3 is TGCAGTGCTAGCCTCACAGGGTATGGCTACACCTTC. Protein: CSASLTGYGYTF.

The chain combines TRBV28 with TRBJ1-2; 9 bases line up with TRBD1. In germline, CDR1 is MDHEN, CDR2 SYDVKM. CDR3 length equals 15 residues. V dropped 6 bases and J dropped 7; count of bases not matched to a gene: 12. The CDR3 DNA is TGTGCCAGCAGCTACGTGGGACAGGGAGCCTTTGGCTACACCTTC. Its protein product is CASSYVGQGAFGYTF.

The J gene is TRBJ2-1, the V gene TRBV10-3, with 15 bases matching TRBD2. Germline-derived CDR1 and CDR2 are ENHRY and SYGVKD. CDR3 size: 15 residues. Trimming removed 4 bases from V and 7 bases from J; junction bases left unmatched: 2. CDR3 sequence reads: CAISGGTSGRNEQFF. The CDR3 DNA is TGTGCCATCAGTGGCGGGACTAGCGGGAGGAATGAGCAGTTCTTC.

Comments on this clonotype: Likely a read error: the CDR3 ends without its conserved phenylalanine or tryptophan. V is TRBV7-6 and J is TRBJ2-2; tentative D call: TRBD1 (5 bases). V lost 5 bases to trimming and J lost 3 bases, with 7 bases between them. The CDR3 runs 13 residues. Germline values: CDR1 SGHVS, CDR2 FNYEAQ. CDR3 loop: CASSKTDTGELFV. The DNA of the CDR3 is TGTGCCAGCAGCAAGACAGACACCGGGGAGCTGTTTGTT.

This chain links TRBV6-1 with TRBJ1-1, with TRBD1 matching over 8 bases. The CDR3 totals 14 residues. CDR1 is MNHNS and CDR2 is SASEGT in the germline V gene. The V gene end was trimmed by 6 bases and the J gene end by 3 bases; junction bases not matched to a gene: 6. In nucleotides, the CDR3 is TGTGCCAGCAGCACCAGGGGGCGAGACACTGAAGCTTTCTTT. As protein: CASSTRGRDTEAFF.

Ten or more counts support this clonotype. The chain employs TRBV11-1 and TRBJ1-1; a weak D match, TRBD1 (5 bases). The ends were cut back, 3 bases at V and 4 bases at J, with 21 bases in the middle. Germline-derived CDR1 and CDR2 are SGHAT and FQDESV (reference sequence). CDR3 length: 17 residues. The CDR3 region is CASSLGRRTRLGTEAFF. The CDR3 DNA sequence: TGTGCCAGCAGCTTGGGGAGGAGGACAAGGCTGGGCACTGAAGCTTTCTTT.

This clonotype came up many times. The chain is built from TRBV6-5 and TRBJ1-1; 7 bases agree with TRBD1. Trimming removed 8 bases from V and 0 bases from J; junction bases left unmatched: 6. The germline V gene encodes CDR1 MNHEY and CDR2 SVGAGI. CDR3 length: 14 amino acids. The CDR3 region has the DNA TGTGCCAGCCTCCGACAGGGACTGAACACTGAAGCTTTCTTT. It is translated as CASLRQGLNTEAFF.

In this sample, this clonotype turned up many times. CDR3 region: CASSQFAWTGEGQPQHF. CDR3 in DNA: TGTGCCAGCAGCCAGTTCGCTTGGACAGGGGAGGGTCAGCCCCAGCATTTT. The gene calls are TRBV7-8 and TRBJ1-5; 9 bases line up with TRBD1. Germline CDR1 SGHVS, CDR2 FQNEAQ. This CDR3 contains 17 residues. Trimming at V came to 5 bases and at J to 6 bases, leaving 14 bases not matched to a gene.

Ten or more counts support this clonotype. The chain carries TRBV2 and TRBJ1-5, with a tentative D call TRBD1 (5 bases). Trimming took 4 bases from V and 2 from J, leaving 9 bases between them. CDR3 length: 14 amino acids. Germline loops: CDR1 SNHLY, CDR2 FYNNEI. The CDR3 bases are TGTGCCAGCAGTGTGGGACCGGGCAATCAGCCCCAGCATTTT. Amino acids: CASSVGPGNQPQHF. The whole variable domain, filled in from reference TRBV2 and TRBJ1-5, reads EPEVTQTPSHQVTQMGQEVILRCVPISNHLYFYWYRQILGQKVEFLVSFYNNEISEKSEIFDDQFSVERPDGSNFTLKIRSTKLEDSAMYFCASSVGPGNQPQHFGDGTRLSIL.

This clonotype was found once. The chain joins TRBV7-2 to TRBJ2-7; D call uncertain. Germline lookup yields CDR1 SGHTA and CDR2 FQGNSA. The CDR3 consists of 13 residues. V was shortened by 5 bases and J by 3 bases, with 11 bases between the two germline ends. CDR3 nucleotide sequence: TGTGCCAGCAGCCCCTCCCACCGCTACGAGCAGTACTTC. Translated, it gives CASSPSHRYEQYF.

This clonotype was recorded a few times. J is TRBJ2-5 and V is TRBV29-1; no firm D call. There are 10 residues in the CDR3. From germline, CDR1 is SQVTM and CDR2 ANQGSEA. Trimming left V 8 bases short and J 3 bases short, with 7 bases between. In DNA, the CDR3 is TGCAGCTACCGGGAAGAGACCCAGTACTTC. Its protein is CSYREETQYF.

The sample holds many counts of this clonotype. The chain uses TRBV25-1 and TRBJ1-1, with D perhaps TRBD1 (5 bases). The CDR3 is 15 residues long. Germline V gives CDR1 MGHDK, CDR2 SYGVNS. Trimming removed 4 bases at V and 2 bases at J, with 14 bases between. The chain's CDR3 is CASSASTVFNTEAFF. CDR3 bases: TGTGCCAGCAGTGCCTCGACAGTTTTCAACACTGAAGCTTTCTTT.

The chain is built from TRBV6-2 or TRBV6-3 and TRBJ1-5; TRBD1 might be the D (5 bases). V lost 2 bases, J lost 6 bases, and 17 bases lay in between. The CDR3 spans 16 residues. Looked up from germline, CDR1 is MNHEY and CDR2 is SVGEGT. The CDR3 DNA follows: TGTGCCAGCAGTTACGTCGTGGGGGTCGAGGGTCAGCCCCAGCATTTT. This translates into CASSYVVGVEGQPQHF.

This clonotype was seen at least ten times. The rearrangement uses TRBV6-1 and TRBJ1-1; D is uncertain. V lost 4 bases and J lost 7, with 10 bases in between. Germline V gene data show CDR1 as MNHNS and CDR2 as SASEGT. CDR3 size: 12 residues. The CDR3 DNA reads TGTGCCAGCAGTGCAACGATCGGTGAAGCTTTCTTT. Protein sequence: CASSATIGEAFF.

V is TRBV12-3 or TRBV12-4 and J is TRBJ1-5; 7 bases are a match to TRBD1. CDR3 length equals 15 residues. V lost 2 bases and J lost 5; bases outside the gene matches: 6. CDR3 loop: CASSLRGGADQPQHF. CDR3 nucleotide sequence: TGTGCCAGCAGTTTAAGAGGGGGCGCGGATCAGCCCCAGCATTTT.

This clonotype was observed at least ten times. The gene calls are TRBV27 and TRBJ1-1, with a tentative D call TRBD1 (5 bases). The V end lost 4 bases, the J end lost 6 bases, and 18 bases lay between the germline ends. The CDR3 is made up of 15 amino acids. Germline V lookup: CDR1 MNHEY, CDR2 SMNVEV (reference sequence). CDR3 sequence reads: CASSSWDSMGAEAFF. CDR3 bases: TGTGCCAGCAGTTCCTGGGACTCCATGGGGGCTGAAGCTTTCTTT.

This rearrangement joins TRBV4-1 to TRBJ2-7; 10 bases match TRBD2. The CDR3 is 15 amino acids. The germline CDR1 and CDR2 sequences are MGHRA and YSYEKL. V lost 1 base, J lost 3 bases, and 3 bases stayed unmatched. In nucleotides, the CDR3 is TGCGCCAGCAGCCAAGTAGCGGGAGGAAACTACGAGCAGTACTTC. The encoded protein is CASSQVAGGNYEQYF.